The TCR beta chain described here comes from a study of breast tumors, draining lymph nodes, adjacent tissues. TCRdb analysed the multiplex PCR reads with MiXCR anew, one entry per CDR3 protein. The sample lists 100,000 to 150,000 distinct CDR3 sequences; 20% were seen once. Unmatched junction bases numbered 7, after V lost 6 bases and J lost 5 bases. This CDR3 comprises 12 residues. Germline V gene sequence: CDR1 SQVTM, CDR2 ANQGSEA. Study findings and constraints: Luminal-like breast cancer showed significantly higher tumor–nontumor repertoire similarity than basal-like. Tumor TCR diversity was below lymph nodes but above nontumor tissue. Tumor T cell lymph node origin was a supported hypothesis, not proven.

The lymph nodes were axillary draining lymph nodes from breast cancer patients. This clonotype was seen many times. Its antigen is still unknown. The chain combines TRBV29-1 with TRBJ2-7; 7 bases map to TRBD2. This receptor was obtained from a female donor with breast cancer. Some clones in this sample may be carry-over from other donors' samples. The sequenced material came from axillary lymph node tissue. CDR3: CSVRGSFNEQYF. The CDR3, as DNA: TGCAGCGTCCGCGGGAGCTTCAACGAGCAGTACTTC.